Below, 23 T cell receptor beta chains from the same sample are listed, as sequenced in a study of control samples from healthy donors and cancer patients. Data came from immunoSEQ multiplex PCR; TCRdb stores just in-frame clones and leaves some out. The data contain more than 65,000 clones, nearly 85% of them singletons. The specimen was blood. Source of these receptors: a man aged 55 to 70 in good health.

The chain couples TRBV30 to TRBJ2-7; D possibly corresponds to TRBD2 (6 bases). In germline, CDR1 is GTSNPN, CDR2 SVGIG (reference sequence). V lost 5 bases, J lost 2 bases, and 10 bases lay in between. The CDR3 extends over 12 amino acids. This CDR3 reads CAWGGNAYEQYF. The CDR3 nucleotides are TGTGCCTGGGGGGGGAATGCCTACGAGCAGTACTTC. Full variable domain (rest looked up from reference TRBV30 and TRBJ2-7): SQTIHQWPATLVQPVGSPLSLECTVEGTSNPNLYWYRQAAGRGLQLLFYSVGIGQISSEVPQNLSASRPQDRQFILSSKKLLLSDSGFYLCAWGGNAYEQYFGPGTRLTVT.

This chain links TRBV28 with TRBJ2-7; D uncertain. This CDR3 comprises 11 residues. Trimming removed 3 bases at V and 10 bases at J, with 10 bases between. Germline CDR1 is MDHEN and CDR2 is SYDVKM. As DNA, the CDR3 is TGTGCCAGCAGTTTTTTACGGTTTCAGTACTTC. Its protein product is CASSFLRFQYF.

The chain uses TRBV12-3 or TRBV12-4 and TRBJ1-2, with D perhaps TRBD1 (6 bases). Trimming shortened V by 6 bases and J by 8 bases, and 13 bases separated the two germline ends. This CDR3 is built from 12 residues. In DNA, the CDR3 is TGTGCCAGCAGCCATGTGGGGGCGGGCTACACCTTC. Protein: CASSHVGAGYTF.

The chain links TRBV11-2 to TRBJ2-1; D is perhaps TRBD1 or TRBD2 (6 bases each). In germline, CDR1 is SGHAT, CDR2 FQNNGV. CDR3 length: 14 residues. The V end lost 1 base, the J end lost 9 bases, and 13 bases lay between the germline ends. The CDR3 nucleotides read TGTGCCAGCAGCTTAGGAGGGGGGAGTATTGAGCAGTTCTTC. It translates to CASSLGGGSIEQFF. Using reference TRBV11-2 and TRBJ2-1 for the parts outside the CDR3, the full variable domain is EAGVAQSPRYKIIEKRQSVAFWCNPISGHATLYWYQQILGQGPKLLIQFQNNGVVDDSQLPKDRFSAERLKGVDSTLKIQPAKLEDSAVYLCASSLGGGSIEQFFGPGTRLTVL.

The V gene is TRBV30, the J gene TRBJ2-3; D not certain. The CDR3 loop spans 12 amino acids. V lost 0 bases to trimming and J lost 2 bases, with 3 bases between them. From germline, CDR1 is GTSNPN and CDR2 SVGIG (reference sequence). CDR3 residues: CAWSVITDTQYF. CDR3 DNA: TGTGCCTGGAGTGTTATCACAGATACGCAGTATTTT.

The chain employs TRBV9 and TRBJ1-2; weak D call: TRBD1 (5 bases). Germline V gene lookup returns CDR1 SGDLS and CDR2 YYNGEE. The V end lost 4 bases, the J end lost 4 bases, and 11 bases lay between the germline ends. The CDR3 runs to 13 residues. In nucleotides, the CDR3 is TGTGCCAGCAGCCAACCAGGGTCCTATGGCTACACCTTC. Its translation: CASSQPGSYGYTF.

This clone was counted between two and nine times. The chain joins TRBV19 to TRBJ1-5; D is possibly TRBD1 (5 bases). The CDR3 runs 13 residues. The ends were cut back, 6 bases at V and 7 bases at J, with 13 bases in the middle. Germline loops: CDR1 LNHDA, CDR2 SQIVND (reference sequence). Here the CDR3 reads CASSPGTQQPQHF. DNA for the CDR3: TGTGCCAGTAGCCCCGGGACCCAACAGCCCCAGCATTTT. Filled out from reference TRBV19 and TRBJ1-5, the complete variable domain reads DGGITQSPKYLFRKEGQNVTLSCEQNLNHDAMYWYRQDPGQGLRLIYYSQIVNDFQKGDIAEGYSVSREKKESFPLTVTSAQKNPTAFYLCASSPGTQQPQHFGDGTRLSIL.

The rearrangement uses TRBV19 and TRBJ1-1, with TRBD1 identical over 7 bases. The CDR3 spans 15 residues. CDR1 is LNHDA, CDR2 SQIVND, per germline (reference sequence). V lost 3 bases and J lost 0; bases outside the gene matches: 4. CDR3 nucleotides: TGTGCCAGTAGTATGGGGGACAGCCTGAACACTGAAGCTTTCTTT. This codes for CASSMGDSLNTEAFF.

The chain couples TRBV6-2 or TRBV6-3 to TRBJ2-3, with 11 bases fitting TRBD2. Trimming removed 0 bases from V and 4 bases from J; junction bases left unmatched: 6. Germline-derived CDR1 and CDR2 are MNHEY and SVGEGT. The CDR3 is 17 residues long. DNA of the CDR3: TGTGCCAGCAGTTACTCGTTTAGCGGGAGGGCCCCAGATACGCAGTATTTT. Translating gives CASSYSFSGRAPDTQYF.

CDR3 bases: TGTGCCGTGACAAAGACAGGGCCCCCCAATGAGCAGTTCTTC. Protein: CAVTKTGPPNEQFF. This chain uses TRBV28 with TRBJ2-1; 7 bases map to TRBD1. CDR1 and CDR2 from the germline V gene are MDHEN and SYDVKM. The V gene end was trimmed by 11 bases and the J gene end by 6 bases; junction bases not matched to a gene: 13. This CDR3 is 14 amino acids long.

This rearrangement joins TRBV5-8 to TRBJ2-7, with TRBD1 matching 10 bases. V was pared by 5 bases and J by 2 bases, with 7 bases of the junction left unmatched. Germline V gene lookup returns CDR1 SGHTS and CDR2 YDEGEE. The CDR3 consists of 15 residues. The CDR3 is CASRLTGGTTYEQYF. The DNA of the CDR3 is TGTGCCAGCAGACTGACAGGGGGCACAACCTACGAGCAGTACTTC.

The J gene is TRBJ2-7, the V gene TRBV28, with 9 bases lining up with TRBD2. The CDR3 runs 18 residues. CDR1 MDHEN and CDR2 SYDVKM come from the germline V gene. Germline trimming cut 10 bases from V and 0 bases from J; bases unmatched to any gene: 19. The CDR3 is CATKTPGRLAGSSYEQYF. The CDR3 nucleotides read TGTGCCACCAAAACCCCCGGAAGGCTAGCGGGGAGCTCCTACGAGCAGTACTTC.

This chain connects TRBV30 to TRBJ1-4; D gene uncertain. With 8 bases removed from V and 4 bases from J, the gap between germline ends came to 17 bases. The V gene's germline CDR1 is GTSNPN and CDR2 SVGIG (reference sequence). The CDR3 loop spans 14 amino acids. The CDR3 DNA is TGTGCCGGCACCTCGGGGTACGTTAATGAAAAACTGTTTTTT. As protein: CAGTSGYVNEKLFF.

This CDR3 is CASRNHYEQYF. DNA of the CDR3: TGTGCCAGCAGAAACCACTACGAGCAGTACTTC. The V gene is TRBV6-5, the J gene TRBJ2-7; D call uncertain. Germline V lookup: CDR1 MNHEY, CDR2 SVGAGI. V was cut by 6 bases and J by 3 bases, with 6 bases left in between. The CDR3 extends over 11 amino acids.

In this sample, this clone turned up once. This chain uses TRBV9 with TRBJ2-1; TRBD1 might be the D (6 bases). Deletions cut 0 bases from V and 8 bases from J, with 12 bases between. CDR1 SGDLS and CDR2 YYNGEE come from the germline V gene. CDR3 length: 14 residues. CDR3 bases: TGTGCCAGCAGCGTAGTACCAGGGGTAGATGAGCAGTTCTTC. Amino acids: CASSVVPGVDEQFF.

This chain uses TRBV6-6 with TRBJ2-7, with 9 positions matching TRBD1. With 4 bases clipped from V and 2 bases from J, the junction kept 3 bases outside the gene matches. The germline CDR1 and CDR2 sequences are MNHNY and SVGAGI (reference sequence). The CDR3 is 14 residues long. CDR3 DNA sequence: TGTGCCAGCAGTTGGGACAGGGCTGCCTACGAGCAGTACTTC. Its protein product is CASSWDRAAYEQYF.

This rearrangement joins TRBV28 to TRBJ2-7; 10 nucleotides line up with TRBD2. Trimming cost V 10 bases and J 3 bases; bases outside gene matches: 12. Germline-derived CDR1 and CDR2 are MDHEN and SYDVKM. The CDR3 spans 15 residues. CDR3 DNA: TGTGCCACCGGATTAGCAGCGGGAGGGTACTACGAGCAGTACTTC. It yields the protein CATGLAAGGYYEQYF.

The chain employs TRBV6-4 and TRBJ2-1; D tentatively reads TRBD1 or TRBD2 (6 bases each). The germline gives CDR1 MRHNA, CDR2 SNTAGT. The CDR3 is made up of 13 amino acids. V gave up 6 bases and J gave up 7 bases, with 13 bases separating them. In DNA, the CDR3 is TGTGCCAGCAGCTTCGAAGGGGGGAATGAGCAGTTCTTC. It specifies CASSFEGGNEQFF.

The DNA of the CDR3 is TGTGCCAGCAGGAGGGGGGAGGGTCAGCCCCAGCATTTT. It translates to CASRRGEGQPQHF. The genes are TRBV6-6 and TRBJ1-5, with D perhaps TRBD1 (6 bases). V was cut by 6 bases and J by 6 bases, with 12 bases left in between. Germline V gene sequence: CDR1 MNHNY, CDR2 SVGAGI (reference sequence). The CDR3 length is 13 residues.

The chain links TRBV14 to TRBJ1-1, with TRBD1 identical over 7 bases. Germline V gives CDR1 SGHDN, CDR2 FVKESK. The CDR3 runs 15 residues. Unmatched junction bases numbered 6, after V lost 2 bases and J lost 3 bases. The CDR3 reads CASSQPTGNHTEAFF. CDR3 DNA: TGTGCCAGCAGCCAACCGACAGGGAACCACACTGAAGCTTTCTTT.

This sequence joins TRBV19 and TRBJ1-5; maybe TRBD1 (6 bases). From germline, CDR1 is LNHDA and CDR2 SQIVND (reference sequence). CDR3 length equals 15 residues. Trimming removed 4 bases at V and 4 bases at J, with 14 bases between. CDR3 amino acids: CASSTDRLLNQPQHF. For the CDR3, the DNA is TGTGCCAGTAGTACAGACAGGCTGCTTAATCAGCCCCAGCATTTT. The entire variable domain, with the rest obtained from reference TRBV19 and TRBJ1-5, is as follows: DGGITQSPKYLFRKEGQNVTLSCEQNLNHDAMYWYRQDPGQGLRLIYYSQIVNDFQKGDIAEGYSVSREKKESFPLTVTSAQKNPTAFYLCASSTDRLLNQPQHFGDGTRLSIL.

The chain uses TRBV7-2 and TRBJ2-1; D not resolved. Germline CDR1 reads SGHTA; CDR2 reads FQGNSA. With 3 bases removed from V and 8 bases from J, the gap between germline ends came to 8 bases. The CDR3 runs 12 residues. The CDR3 protein is CASSFPLDEQFF. The CDR3 DNA reads as TGTGCCAGCAGCTTCCCCTTGGATGAGCAGTTCTTC.

The V and J genes are TRBV5-6 and TRBJ1-1, with D unresolved. Deletions cut 4 bases from V and 1 base from J, with 14 bases between. The germline V gene has CDR1 SGHDT and CDR2 YYEEEE. This CDR3 comprises 15 residues. The CDR3 spells CASSTLDTKNTEAFF. DNA of the CDR3: TGTGCCAGCAGCACCCTCGACACGAAGAACACTGAAGCTTTCTTT.